This TCR beta chain was obtained from a study of molecular identifiers for immune sequencing clone quantification. Concerning this clonotype itself: This likely comes from a read error, as the CDR3 has no conserved phenylalanine or tryptophan at its end.

The CDR3 spans 15 residues. Germline lookup yields CDR1 MNHEY and CDR2 SMNVEV (reference sequence). Trimming pared 6 bases from V and 6 bases from J, leaving 19 bases between. TCRdb itself ran the PCR reads through MiXCR, one entry per CDR3 protein. The sample records about 640,000 distinct CDR3 sequences, around 20% being singletons. Source material: naive CD8+ T cells from blood, with Jurkat cell RNA spiked in. Documented subset: FACS-sorted CD8+CD4-CCR7+CD45RA+ naive T cells. This receptor was taken from a human donor in good health. Some libraries in this study had Jurkat cell RNA spiked in. The chain uses TRBV27 and TRBJ2-3; weak D call: TRBD2 (7 bases). The CDR3 sequence is CASRWGLAERDTQYL. The CDR3 DNA reads as TGTGCCAGCAGGTGGGGGCTAGCGGAGAGGGATACGCAGTATCTT.